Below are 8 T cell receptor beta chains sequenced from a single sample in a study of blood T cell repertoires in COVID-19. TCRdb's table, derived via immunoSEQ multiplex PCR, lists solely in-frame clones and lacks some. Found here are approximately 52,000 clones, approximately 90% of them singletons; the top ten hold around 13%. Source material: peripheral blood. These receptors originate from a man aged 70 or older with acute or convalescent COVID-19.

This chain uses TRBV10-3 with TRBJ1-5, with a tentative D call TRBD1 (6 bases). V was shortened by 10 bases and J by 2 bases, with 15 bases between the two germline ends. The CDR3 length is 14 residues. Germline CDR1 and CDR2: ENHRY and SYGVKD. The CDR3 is CATEGAGGNQPQHF. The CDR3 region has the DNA TGTGCCACCGAAGGGGCAGGGGGCAATCAGCCCCAGCATTTT.

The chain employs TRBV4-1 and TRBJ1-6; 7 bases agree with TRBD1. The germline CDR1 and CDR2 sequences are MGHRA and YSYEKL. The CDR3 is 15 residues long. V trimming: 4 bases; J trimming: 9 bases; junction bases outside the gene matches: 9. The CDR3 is CASSRGQSVGSPLHF. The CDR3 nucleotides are TGCGCCAGCAGCCGGGGACAGTCCGTGGGTTCACCCCTCCACTTT.

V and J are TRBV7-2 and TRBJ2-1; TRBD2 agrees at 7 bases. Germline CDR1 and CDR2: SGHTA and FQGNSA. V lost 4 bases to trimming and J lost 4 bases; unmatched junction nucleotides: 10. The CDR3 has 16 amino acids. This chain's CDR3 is CASSSPLAGDYNEQFF. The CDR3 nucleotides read TGTGCCAGCAGCTCACCTCTCGCGGGAGATTACAATGAGCAGTTCTTC.

The CDR3 region has the DNA TGTGCCAGCAGTGCGGGGGGCCATGAGCAGTTCTTC. Amino acid sequence: CASSAGGHEQFF. This chain links TRBV2 with TRBJ2-1, with a possible D match to TRBD2 (7 bases). The germline V gene has CDR1 SNHLY and CDR2 FYNNEI. The V end was cut by 4 bases, the J end by 8 bases, with 9 bases between. The CDR3 totals 12 residues.

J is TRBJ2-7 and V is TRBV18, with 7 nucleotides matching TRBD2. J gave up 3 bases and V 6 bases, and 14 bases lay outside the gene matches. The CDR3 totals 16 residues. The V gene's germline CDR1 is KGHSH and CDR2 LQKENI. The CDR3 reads CASSQSVASGVYEQYF. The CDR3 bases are TGTGCCAGCTCGCAATCTGTGGCTAGCGGAGTCTACGAGCAGTACTTC.

CDR3 amino acids: CASSVRTSGGADTQYF. The CDR3 DNA sequence: TGTGCCAGCAGCGTACGGACTAGCGGGGGGGCAGATACGCAGTATTTT. This chain links TRBV9 with TRBJ2-3; 15 nucleotides line up with TRBD2. The CDR3 loop spans 16 amino acids. CDR1 SGDLS and CDR2 YYNGEE come from the germline V gene. Trimming cost V 1 base and J 4 bases; bases outside gene matches: 1.

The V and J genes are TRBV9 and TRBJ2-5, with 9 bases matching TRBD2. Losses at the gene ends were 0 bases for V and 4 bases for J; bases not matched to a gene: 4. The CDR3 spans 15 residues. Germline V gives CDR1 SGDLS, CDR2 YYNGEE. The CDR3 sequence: CASSVASGALETQYF. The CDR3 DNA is TGTGCCAGCAGCGTAGCTAGCGGGGCTCTAGAGACCCAGTACTTC.

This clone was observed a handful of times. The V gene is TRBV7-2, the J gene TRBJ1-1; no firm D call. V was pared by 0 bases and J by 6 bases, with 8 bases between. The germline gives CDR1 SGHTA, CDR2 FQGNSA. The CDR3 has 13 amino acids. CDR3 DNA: TGTGCCAGCAGCTTAGCAGTCGGGGCTGAAGCTTTCTTT. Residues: CASSLAVGAEAFF.